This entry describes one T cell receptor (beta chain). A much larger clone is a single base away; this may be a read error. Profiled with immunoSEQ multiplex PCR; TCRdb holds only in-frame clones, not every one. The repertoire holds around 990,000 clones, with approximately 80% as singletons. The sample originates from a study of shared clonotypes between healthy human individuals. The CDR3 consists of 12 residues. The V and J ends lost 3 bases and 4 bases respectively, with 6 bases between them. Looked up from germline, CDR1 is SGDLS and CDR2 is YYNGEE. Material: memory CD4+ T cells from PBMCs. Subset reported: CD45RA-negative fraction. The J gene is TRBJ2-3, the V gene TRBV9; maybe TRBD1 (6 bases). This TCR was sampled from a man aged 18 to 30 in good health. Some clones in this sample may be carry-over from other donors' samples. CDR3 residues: CASSDRADTQYF. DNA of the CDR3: TGTGCCAGCAGCGACAGGGCAGATACGCAGTATTTT.